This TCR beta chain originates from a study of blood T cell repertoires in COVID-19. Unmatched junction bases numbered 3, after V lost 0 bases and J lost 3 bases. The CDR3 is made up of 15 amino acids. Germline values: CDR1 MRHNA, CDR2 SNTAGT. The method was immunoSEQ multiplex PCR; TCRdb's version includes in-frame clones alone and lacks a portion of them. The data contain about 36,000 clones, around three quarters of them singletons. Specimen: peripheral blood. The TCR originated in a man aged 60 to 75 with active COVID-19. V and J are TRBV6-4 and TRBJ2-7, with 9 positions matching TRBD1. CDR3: CASSDSPGQGYEQYF. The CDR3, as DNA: TGTGCCAGCAGTGACTCACCGGGACAGGGCTACGAGCAGTACTTC.